Listed below are T cell receptor beta chains from one sample, sequenced in a study of blood T cell repertoires in COVID-19. The repertoire was sequenced with immunoSEQ multiplex PCR; TCRdb's copy has only in-frame clones and lacks some. Found here are under 300,000 clones, more than 85% of them singletons; the top ten hold around 10%. Sequencing input: PBMCs or T cells enriched from blood (not recorded which). The receptors were gathered from a man aged 35-49 years who had recovered from COVID-19. CDR3s include the opening cysteine and the closing phenylalanine or tryptophan. The D gene is left open where the match is weak. Clone size appears in some rows only: once, few, many, or a class for an expanded clone.

TRBD1 TRBJ1-1 TRBV28 NA CASSTWGQGPLNTEAFF TGTGCCAGCAGTACCTGGGGACAGGGTCCCTTGAACACTGAAGCTTTCTTT
NA TRBJ1-1 TRBV6-5 once CASHQMNTEAFF TGTGCCAGTCATCAGATGAACACTGAAGCTTTCTTT
TRBD1 TRBJ2-7 TRBV7-3 NA CASSPTGTGTRTYEQYF TGTGCCAGCAGCCCTACCGGGACAGGAACAAGAACCTACGAGCAGTACTTC
TRBD2 TRBJ2-1 TRBV15 NA CATSKGTTRIRSYNEQFF TGTGCCACCAGCAAGGGGACTACCAGAATCCGCTCCTACAATGAGCAGTTCTTC
NA TRBJ1-1 TRBV6-5 NA CASTRTGGRNTEAFF TGTGCCAGCACCCGGACGGGGGGCAGGAACACTGAAGCTTTCTTT
NA TRBJ1-1 TRBV29-1 NA CSVESQGRVNTEAFF TGCAGCGTTGAATCCCAGGGTCGCGTGAACACTGAAGCTTTCTTT
NA TRBJ2-5 TRBV5-1 once CASSPAPGVQETQYF TGCGCCAGCAGCCCTGCGCCGGGAGTCCAAGAGACCCAGTACTTC
NA TRBJ2-1 TRBV19 NA CASNHAEWGTNEQFF TGTGCCAGTAACCACGCCGAGTGGGGCACCAATGAGCAGTTCTTC
TRBD1 TRBJ2-5 TRBV19 NA CASTRDSQKETQYF TGTGCCAGTACAAGGGACAGTCAAAAAGAGACCCAGTACTTC
NA TRBJ1-6 TRBV4-1 NA CASSTEHRVGNSPLHF TGCGCCAGCAGCACGGAGCACAGGGTGGGGAATTCACCCCTCCACTTT
TRBD1 TRBJ1-4 TRBV5-6 NA CASRGTANEKLFF TGTGCCAGCCGGGGGACAGCTAATGAAAAACTGTTTTTT
NA TRBJ1-2 TRBV19 NA CASSLGRNHYGYTF TGTGCCAGTAGTTTGGGGCGGAATCACTATGGCTACACCTTC